This T cell receptor (beta chain) was documented in a study of T cell changes during pregnancy in multiple sclerosis. The table came from immunoSEQ multiplex PCR; TCRdb's copy has only in-frame clones and leaves some out. The sample shows under 80,000 clones, 92% of them seen only once. This clone is a singleton in its sample. This CDR3 comprises 14 residues. Per the germline V gene, CDR1 is SGHRS and CDR2 is YFSETQ. Losses at the gene ends were 3 bases for V and 4 bases for J; bases not matched to a gene: 1. The sample consisted of peripheral blood, taken after pregnancy. The rearrangement links TRBV5-1 to TRBJ2-4; 10 nucleotides agree with TRBD1. This TCR was recovered from a female donor in good health, enrolled as a control in a pregnancy study. The CDR3 sequence: CASSWGQGKNIQYF. For the CDR3, the DNA is TGCGCCAGCAGCTGGGGACAGGGGAAAAACATTCAGTACTTC.